This TCR beta chain originates from a study of beta chain features in type 1 diabetes. CDR3 length: 14 amino acids. The V and J ends lost 6 bases and 3 bases, in that order; junction bases with no gene match: 10. In germline, CDR1 is SQVTM, CDR2 ANQGSEA. This clone was counted only a few times. The study reverse transcribed the entire isolated RNA, so it sequenced expressed TCRB transcripts. Method: immunoSEQ multiplex PCR; TCRdb's copy keeps in-frame clones and lacks some. The sample contains 70,000 to 90,000 clones, about a third of which appear only once. Material: stem cell memory CD4+ T cells from blood. The TCR originated in a woman between 18 and 30 years old in good health. The V and J genes are TRBV29-1 and TRBJ2-7, with 8 bases matching TRBD1. For the CDR3, the DNA is TGCAGCGTGAAGCCAGGGGGCGCGTACTACGAGCAGTACTTC. Its protein product is CSVKPGGAYYEQYF.